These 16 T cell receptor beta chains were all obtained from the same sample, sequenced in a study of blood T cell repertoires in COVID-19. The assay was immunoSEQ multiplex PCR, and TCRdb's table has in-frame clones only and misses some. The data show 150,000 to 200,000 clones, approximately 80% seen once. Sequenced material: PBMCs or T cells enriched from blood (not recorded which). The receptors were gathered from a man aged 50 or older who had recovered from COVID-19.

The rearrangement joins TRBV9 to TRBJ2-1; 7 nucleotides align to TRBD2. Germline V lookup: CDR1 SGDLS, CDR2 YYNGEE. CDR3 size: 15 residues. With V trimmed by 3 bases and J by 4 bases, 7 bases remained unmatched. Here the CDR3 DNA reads TGTGCCAGCAGCGACTGGGGTAGCGGGTACAATGAGCAGTTCTTC. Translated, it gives CASSDWGSGYNEQFF.

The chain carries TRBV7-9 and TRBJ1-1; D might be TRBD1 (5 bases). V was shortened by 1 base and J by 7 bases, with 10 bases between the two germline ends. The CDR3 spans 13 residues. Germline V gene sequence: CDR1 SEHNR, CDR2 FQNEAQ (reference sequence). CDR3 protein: CASSLEWGNEAFF. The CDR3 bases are TGTGCCAGCAGCTTAGAATGGGGCAATGAAGCTTTCTTT.

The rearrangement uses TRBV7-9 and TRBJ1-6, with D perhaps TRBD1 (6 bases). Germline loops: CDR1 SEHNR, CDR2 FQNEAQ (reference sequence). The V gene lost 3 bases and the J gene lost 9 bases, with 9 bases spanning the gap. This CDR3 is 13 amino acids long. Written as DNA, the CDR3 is TGTGCCAGCAGCTTGGGGGGGCCTTCACCCCTCCACTTT. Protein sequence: CASSLGGPSPLHF.

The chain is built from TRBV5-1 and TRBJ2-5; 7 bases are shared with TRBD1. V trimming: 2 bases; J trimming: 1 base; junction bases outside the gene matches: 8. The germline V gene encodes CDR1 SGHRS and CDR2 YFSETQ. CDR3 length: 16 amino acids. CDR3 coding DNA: TGCGCCAGCAGCTTCCGAACAGGGGAGCTCCAAGAGACCCAGTACTTC. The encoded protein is CASSFRTGELQETQYF.

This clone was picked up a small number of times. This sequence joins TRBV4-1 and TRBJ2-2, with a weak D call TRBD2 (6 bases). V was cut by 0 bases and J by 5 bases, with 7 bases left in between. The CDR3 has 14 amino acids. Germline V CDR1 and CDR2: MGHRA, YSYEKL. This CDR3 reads CASSQDRGTGELFF. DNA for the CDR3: TGCGCCAGCAGCCAAGATCGGGGGACCGGGGAGCTGTTTTTT.

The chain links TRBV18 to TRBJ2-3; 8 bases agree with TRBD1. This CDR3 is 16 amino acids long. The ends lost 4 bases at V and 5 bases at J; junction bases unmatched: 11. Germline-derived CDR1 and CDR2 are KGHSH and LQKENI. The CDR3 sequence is CASSREIKQGVDTQYF. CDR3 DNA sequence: TGTGCCAGCTCACGCGAAATCAAACAGGGGGTAGATACGCAGTATTTT.

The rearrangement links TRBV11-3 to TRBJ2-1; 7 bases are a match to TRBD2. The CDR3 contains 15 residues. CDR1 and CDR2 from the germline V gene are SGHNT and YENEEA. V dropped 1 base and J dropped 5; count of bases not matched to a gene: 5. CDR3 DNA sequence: TGTGCCAGCAGCTTAGGGGCTAGCGGCAACAATGAGCAGTTCTTC. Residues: CASSLGASGNNEQFF.

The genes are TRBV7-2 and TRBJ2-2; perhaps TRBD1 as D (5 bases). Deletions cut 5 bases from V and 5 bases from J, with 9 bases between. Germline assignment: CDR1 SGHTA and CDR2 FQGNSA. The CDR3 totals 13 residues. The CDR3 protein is CASSRQLTGELFF. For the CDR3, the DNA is TGTGCCAGCAGCAGACAGCTGACCGGGGAGCTGTTTTTT.

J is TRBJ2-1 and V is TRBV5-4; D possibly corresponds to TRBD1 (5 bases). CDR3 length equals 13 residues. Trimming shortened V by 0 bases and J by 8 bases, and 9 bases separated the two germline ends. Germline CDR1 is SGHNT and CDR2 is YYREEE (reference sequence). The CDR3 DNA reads TGTGCCAGCAGCTTGGTGGGCAGGGATGAGCAGTTCTTC. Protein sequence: CASSLVGRDEQFF.

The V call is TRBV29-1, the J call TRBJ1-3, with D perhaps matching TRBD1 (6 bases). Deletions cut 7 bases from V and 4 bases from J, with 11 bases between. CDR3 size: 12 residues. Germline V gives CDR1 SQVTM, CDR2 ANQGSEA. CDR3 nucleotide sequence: TGCAGCGCCCGGACAGAGGGAAACACCATATATTTT. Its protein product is CSARTEGNTIYF.

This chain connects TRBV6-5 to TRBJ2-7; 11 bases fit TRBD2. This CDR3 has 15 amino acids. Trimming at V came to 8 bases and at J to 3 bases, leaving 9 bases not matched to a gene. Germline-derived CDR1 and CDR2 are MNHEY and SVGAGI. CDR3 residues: CASVGGTSGSYEQYF. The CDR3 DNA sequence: TGTGCCAGCGTAGGAGGGACTAGCGGAAGCTACGAGCAGTACTTC.

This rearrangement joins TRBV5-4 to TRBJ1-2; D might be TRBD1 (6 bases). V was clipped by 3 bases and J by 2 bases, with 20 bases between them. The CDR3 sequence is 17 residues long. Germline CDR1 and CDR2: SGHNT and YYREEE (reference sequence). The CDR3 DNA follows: TGTGCCAGCAGCTGGGCTACAGGGCCACAACGGAACTATGGCTACACCTTC. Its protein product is CASSWATGPQRNYGYTF.

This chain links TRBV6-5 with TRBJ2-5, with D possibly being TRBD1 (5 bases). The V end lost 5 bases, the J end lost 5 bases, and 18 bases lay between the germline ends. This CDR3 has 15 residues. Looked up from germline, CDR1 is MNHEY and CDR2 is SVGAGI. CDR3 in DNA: TGTGCCAGCAGTACAAATCAGGGTCATGGGGAGACCCAGTACTTC. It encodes CASSTNQGHGETQYF.

The CDR3 is CSVVPDRGLNTEAFF. The CDR3 DNA sequence: TGCAGCGTTGTACCTGACAGGGGGCTGAACACTGAAGCTTTCTTT. The V and J genes are TRBV29-1 and TRBJ1-1; 10 nucleotides align to TRBD1. J was trimmed by 0 bases and V by 4 bases; bases with no gene match: 5. Per germline, CDR1 SQVTM and CDR2 ANQGSEA. CDR3 length: 15 amino acids.

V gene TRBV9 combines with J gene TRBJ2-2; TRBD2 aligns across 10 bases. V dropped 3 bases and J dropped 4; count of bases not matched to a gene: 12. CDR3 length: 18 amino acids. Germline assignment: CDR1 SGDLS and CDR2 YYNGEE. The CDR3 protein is CASSEGVASGSPTGELFF. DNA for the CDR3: TGTGCCAGCAGCGAAGGGGTAGCTAGCGGGAGCCCCACCGGGGAGCTGTTTTTT.

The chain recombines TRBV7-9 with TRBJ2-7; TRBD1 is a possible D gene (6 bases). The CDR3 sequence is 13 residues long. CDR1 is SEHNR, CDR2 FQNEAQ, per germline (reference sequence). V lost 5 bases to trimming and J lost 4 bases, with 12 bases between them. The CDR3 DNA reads TGTGCCAGCAGCGACAGGACAAAGTACGAGCAGTACTTC. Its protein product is CASSDRTKYEQYF.